The clone carrying this T cell receptor beta chain was seen only once. The table came from immunoSEQ multiplex PCR; TCRdb's copy has only in-frame clones and leaves some out. This table has tens of thousands of clones, approximately 84% appearing once. The CDR3 is 14 residues long. In germline, CDR1 is GTSNPN, CDR2 SVGIG (reference sequence). V lost 0 bases to trimming and J lost 4 bases, with 12 bases between them. These data originate in a study of blood T cell repertoires in COVID-19. The sample taken for sequencing was peripheral blood. The gene calls are TRBV30 and TRBJ1-2; TRBD1 is a possible D gene (5 bases). This receptor was obtained from a woman aged 80 or over with COVID-19, enrolled during active disease. The CDR3: CAWSVSQGFYGYTF. CDR3 sequence (DNA): TGTGCCTGGAGTGTAAGCCAGGGCTTCTATGGCTACACCTTC.